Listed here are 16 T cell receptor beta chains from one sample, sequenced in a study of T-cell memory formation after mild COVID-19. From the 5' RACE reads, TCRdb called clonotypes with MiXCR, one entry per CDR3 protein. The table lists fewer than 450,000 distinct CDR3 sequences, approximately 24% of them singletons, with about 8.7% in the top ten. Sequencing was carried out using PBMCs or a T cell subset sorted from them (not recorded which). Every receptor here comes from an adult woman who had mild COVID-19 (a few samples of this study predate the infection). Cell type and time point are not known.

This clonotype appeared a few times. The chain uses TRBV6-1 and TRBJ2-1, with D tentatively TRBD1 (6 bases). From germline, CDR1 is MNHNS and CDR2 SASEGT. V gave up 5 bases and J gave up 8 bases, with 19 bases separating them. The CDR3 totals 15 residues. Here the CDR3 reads CASSWQGRVLDEQFF. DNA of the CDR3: TGTGCCAGCAGTTGGCAGGGGCGCGTACTCGATGAGCAGTTCTTC.

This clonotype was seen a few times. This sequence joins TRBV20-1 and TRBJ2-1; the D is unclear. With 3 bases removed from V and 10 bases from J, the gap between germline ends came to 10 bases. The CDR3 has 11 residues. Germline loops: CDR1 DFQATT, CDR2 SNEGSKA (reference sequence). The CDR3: CSASYRVEQFF. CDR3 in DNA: TGCAGTGCTAGCTATCGTGTCGAGCAGTTCTTC.

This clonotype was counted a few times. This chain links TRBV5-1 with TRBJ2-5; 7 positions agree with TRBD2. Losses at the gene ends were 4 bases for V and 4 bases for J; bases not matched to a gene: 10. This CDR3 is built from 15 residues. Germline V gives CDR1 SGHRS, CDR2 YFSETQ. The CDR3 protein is CASSPAAGVAETQYF. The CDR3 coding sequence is TGCGCCAGCAGCCCCGCTGCGGGGGTTGCAGAGACCCAGTACTTC.

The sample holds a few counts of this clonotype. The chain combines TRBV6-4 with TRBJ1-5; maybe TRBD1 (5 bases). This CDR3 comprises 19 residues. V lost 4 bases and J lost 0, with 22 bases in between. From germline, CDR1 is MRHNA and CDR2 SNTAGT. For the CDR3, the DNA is TGTGCCAGCAGTGGAAAAACCCCGGGACGGTGGTATAGCAATCAGCCCCAGCATTTT. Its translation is CASSGKTPGRWYSNQPQHF.

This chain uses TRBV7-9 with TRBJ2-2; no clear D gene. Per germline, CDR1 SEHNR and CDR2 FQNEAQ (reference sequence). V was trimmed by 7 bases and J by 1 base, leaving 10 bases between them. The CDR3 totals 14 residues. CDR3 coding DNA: TGTGCCAGCACCCGTACGGGGAACACCGGGGAGCTGTTTTTT. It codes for CASTRTGNTGELFF.

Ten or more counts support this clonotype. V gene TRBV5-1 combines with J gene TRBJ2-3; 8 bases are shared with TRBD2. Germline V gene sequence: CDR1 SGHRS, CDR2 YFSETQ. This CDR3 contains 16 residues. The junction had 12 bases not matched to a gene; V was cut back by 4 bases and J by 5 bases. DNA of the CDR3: TGCGCCAGCAGCCCCCAACCGGGACTAGGGGTAGATACGCAGTATTTT. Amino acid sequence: CASSPQPGLGVDTQYF. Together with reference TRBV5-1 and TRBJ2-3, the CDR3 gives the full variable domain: KAGVTQTPRYLIKTRGQQVTLSCSPISGHRSVSWYQQTPGQGLQFLFEYFSETQRNKGNFPGRFSGRQFSNSRSEMNVSTLELGDSALYLCASSPQPGLGVDTQYFGPGTRLTVL.

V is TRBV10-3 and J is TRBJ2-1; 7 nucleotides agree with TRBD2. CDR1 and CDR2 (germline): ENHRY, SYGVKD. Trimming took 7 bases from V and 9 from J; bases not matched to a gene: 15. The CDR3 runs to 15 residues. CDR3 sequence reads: CAITLTDQPGGEQFF. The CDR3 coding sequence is TGTGCCATCACCCTGACTGACCAGCCGGGGGGTGAGCAGTTCTTC.

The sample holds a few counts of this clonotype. The CDR3 nucleotides read TGTGCCAGTAGTATGACAGCCCCGGGCGAGCAGTACTTC. Translated, it gives CASSMTAPGEQYF. The V call is TRBV19, the J call TRBJ2-7; a possible D gene is TRBD1 (5 bases). Germline V gene lookup returns CDR1 LNHDA and CDR2 SQIVND (reference sequence). The CDR3 consists of 13 residues. With 3 bases removed from V and 6 bases from J, the gap between germline ends came to 12 bases.

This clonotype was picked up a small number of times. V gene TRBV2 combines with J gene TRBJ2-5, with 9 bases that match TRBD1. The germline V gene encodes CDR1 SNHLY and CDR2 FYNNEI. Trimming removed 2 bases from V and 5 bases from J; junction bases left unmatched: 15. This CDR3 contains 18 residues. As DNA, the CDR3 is TGTGCCAGCAGTGAATCCCGGGACAGGGCAAACAACGTGGAGACCCAGTACTTC. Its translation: CASSESRDRANNVETQYF.

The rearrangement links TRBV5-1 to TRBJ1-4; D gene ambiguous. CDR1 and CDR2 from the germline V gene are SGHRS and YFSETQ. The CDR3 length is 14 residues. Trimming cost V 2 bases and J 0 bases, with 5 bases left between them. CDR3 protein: CASSFKPTNEKLFF. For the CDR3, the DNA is TGCGCCAGCAGCTTCAAGCCAACTAATGAAAAACTGTTTTTT.

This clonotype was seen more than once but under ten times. CDR3 coding DNA: TGCAGTGCTAGCGGGGGGCTCTACAATGAGCAGTTCTTC. Translated: CSASGGLYNEQFF. The rearrangement joins TRBV20-1 to TRBJ2-1; possible D gene TRBD2, 7 bases. The CDR3 contains 13 residues. Germline CDR1 and CDR2: DFQATT and SNEGSKA (reference sequence). The V gene lost 3 bases and the J gene lost 3 bases, with 9 bases spanning the gap.

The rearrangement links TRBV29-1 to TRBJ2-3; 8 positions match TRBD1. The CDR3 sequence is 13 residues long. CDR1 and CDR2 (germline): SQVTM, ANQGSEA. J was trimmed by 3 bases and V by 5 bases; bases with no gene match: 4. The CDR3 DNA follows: TGCAGCGTTCGACAGGGGCGAACAGATACGCAGTATTTT. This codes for CSVRQGRTDTQYF.

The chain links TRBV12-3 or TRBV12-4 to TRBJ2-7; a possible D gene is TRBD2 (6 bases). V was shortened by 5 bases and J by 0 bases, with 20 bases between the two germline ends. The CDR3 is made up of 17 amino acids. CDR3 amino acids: CASSPPRGGASSYEQYF. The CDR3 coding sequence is TGTGCCAGCAGTCCGCCTAGGGGCGGGGCATCCTCCTACGAGCAGTACTTC.

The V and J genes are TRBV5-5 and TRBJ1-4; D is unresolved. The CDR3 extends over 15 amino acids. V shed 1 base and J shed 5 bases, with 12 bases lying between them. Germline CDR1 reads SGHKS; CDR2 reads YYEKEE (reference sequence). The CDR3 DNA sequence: TGTGCCAGCAGCTTGTGGCAGGTTTTAAATGAAAAACTGTTTTTT. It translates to CASSLWQVLNEKLFF. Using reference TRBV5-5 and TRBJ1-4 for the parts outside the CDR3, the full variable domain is DAGVTQSPTHLIKTRGQQVTLRCSPISGHKSVSWYQQVLGQGPQFIFQYYEKEERGRGNFPDRFSARQFPNYSSELNVNALLLGDSALYLCASSLWQVLNEKLFFGSGTQLSVL.

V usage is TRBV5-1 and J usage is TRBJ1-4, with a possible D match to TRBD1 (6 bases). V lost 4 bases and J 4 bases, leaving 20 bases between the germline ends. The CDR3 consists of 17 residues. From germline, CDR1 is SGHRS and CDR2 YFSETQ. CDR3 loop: CASSPTDRGGINEKLFF. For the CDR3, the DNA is TGCGCCAGCAGCCCGACGGACAGAGGAGGGATTAATGAAAAACTGTTTTTT.

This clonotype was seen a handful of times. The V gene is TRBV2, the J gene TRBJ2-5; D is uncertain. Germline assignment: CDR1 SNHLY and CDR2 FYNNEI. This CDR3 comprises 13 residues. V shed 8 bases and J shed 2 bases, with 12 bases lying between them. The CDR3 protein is CASPRRGQETQYF. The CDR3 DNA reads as TGTGCCAGCCCGCGGCGTGGTCAAGAGACCCAGTACTTC.